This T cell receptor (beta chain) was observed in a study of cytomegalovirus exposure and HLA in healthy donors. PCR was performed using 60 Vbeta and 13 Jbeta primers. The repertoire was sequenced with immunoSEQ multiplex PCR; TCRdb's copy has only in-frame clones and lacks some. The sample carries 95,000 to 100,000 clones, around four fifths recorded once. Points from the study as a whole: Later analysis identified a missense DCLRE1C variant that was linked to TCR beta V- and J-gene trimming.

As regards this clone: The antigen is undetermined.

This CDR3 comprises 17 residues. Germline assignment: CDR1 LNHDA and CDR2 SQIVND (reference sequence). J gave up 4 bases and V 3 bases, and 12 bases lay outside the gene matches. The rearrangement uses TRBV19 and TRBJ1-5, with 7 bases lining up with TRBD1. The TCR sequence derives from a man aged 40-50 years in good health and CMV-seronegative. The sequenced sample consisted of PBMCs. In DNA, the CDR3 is TGTGCCAGTAGTATCACCCCGGGACAGCGTGATAATCAGCCCCAGCATTTT. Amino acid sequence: CASSITPGQRDNQPQHF.